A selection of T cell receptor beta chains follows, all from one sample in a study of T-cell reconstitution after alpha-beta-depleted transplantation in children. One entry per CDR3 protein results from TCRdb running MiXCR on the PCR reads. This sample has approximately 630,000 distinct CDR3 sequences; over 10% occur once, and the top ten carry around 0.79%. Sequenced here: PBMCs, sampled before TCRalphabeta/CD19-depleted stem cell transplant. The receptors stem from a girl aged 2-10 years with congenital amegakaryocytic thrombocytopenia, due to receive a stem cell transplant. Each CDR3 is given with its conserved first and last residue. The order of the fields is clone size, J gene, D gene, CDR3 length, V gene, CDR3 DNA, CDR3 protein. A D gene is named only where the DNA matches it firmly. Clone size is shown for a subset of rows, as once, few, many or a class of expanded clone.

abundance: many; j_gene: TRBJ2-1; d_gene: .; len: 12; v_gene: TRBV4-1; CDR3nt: TGCGCCAGCAGCCAAGAGGCCAATGAGCAGTTCTTC; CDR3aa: CASSQEANEQFF
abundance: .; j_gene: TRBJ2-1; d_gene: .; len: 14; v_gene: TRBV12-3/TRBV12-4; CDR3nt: TGTGCCAGTTGTGGAGAACTCTCCTACAATGAGCAGTTCTTC; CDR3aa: CASCGELSYNEQFF
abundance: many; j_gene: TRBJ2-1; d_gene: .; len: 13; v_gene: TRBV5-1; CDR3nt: TGCGCCAGCAGCTTGGAGGTCCAGCGGGAGCAGTTCTTC; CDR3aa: CASSLEVQREQFF
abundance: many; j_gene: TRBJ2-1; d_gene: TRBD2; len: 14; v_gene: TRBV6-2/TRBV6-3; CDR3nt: TGTGCCAGCGAGGGGACTAGCGGTTACAATGAGCAGTTCTTC; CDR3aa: CASEGTSGYNEQFF
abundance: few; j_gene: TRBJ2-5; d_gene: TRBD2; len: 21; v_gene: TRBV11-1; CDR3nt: TGTGCCAGCATTCGTATTACCGGGACTAGCGGGATTAAGGCGTACCAAGAGACCCAGTACTTC; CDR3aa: CASIRITGTSGIKAYQETQYF
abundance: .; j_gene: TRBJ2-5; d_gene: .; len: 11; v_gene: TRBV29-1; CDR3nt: TGCAGCGTTTTGGGAATGGAGACCCAGTACTTC; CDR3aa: CSVLGMETQYF
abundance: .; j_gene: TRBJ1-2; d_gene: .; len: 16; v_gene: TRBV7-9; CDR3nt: TGTGCCAGCAGCTTAGCGGCCGCGGGTTTTGAGGAAGGCTACACCTTC; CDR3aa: CASSLAAAGFEEGYTF
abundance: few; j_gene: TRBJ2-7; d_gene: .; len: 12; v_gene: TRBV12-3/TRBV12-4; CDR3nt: TGTGCCAGCAGCCCCCGATACTACGAGCAGTACTTC; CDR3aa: CASSPRYYEQYF
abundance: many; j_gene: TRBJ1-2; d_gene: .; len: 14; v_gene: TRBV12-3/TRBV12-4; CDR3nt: TGTGCCAGCAGTCCCACTGACTGGAAATATGGCTACACCTTC; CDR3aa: CASSPTDWKYGYTF
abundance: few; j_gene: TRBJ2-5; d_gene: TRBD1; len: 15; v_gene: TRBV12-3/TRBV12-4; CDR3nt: TGTGCCAGCACCTCGAAGGGACAGGGAAAAGAGACCCAGTACTTC; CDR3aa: CASTSKGQGKETQYF
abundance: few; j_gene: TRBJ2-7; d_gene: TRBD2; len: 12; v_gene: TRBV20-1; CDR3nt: TGCAGTGCTGAGCGGGATACATACGAGCAGTACTTC; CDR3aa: CSAERDTYEQYF
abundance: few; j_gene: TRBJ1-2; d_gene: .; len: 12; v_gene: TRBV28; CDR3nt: TGTGCCAGCAGCAGGGATCGCTATGGCTACACCTTC; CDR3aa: CASSRDRYGYTF
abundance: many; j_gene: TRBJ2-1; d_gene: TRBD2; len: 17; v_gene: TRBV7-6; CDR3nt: TGTGCCAGCAGCAACATAGTGGGGTCGGGGGGGGTTGTTGAGCAGTTCTTC; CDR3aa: CASSNIVGSGGVVEQFF
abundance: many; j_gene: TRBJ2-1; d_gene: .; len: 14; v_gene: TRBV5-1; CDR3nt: TGCGCCAGCAGCTTGGAGTACGGGGGCAATGAGCAGTTCTTC; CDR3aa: CASSLEYGGNEQFF
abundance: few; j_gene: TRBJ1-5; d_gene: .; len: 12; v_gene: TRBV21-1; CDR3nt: TGTGCCAGCAGCAAAGCTGCTCAGCCCCAGCATTTT; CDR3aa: CASSKAAQPQHF
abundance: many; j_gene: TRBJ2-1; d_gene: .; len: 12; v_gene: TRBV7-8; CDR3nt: TGTGCCAGCAGTTTGGGGTTCGATGAGCAGTTCTTC; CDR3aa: CASSLGFDEQFF
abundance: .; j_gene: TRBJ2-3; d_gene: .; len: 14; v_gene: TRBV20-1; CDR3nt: TGCAGTCCGCACTTTCCAACTAGCACAGATACGCAGTATTTT; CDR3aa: CSPHFPTSTDTQYF
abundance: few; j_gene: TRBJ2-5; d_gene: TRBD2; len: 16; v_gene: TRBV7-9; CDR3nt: TGTGCCAGCAGCTTGGTGGTAGCGGGAGTAGGAGAGACCCAGTACTTC; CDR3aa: CASSLVVAGVGETQYF
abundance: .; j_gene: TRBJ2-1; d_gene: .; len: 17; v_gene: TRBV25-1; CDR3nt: TGTGCCAGCAGTGAAGTTCTCAAAAGGAGCTCCTACAATGAGCAGTTCTTC; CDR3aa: CASSEVLKRSSYNEQFF
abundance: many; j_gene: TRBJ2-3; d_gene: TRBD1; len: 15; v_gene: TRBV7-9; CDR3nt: TGTGCCAGCAGCTTAGTAACAGGGGGCGAAGATACGCAGTATTTT; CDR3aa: CASSLVTGGEDTQYF
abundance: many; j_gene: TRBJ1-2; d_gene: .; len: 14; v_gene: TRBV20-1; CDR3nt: TGCAGTGCCCCCCCTGGGAGAGAGGCCCCCGAAGACACCTTC; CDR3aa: CSAPPGREAPEDTF
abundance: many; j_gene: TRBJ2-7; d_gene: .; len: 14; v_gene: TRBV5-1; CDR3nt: TGCGCCAGCAGCTTGAAAACAGATATCTACGAGCAGTACTTC; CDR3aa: CASSLKTDIYEQYF
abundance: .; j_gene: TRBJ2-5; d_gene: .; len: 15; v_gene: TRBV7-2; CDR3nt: TGTGCCAGCAGCTTAAGTCCTGTTAGTGGAGAGACCCAGTACTTC; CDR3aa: CASSLSPVSGETQYF
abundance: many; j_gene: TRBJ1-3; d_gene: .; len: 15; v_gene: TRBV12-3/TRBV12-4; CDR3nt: TGTGCCAGCAGTTTCGGACCCGACTCTGGAAACACCATATATTTT; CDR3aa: CASSFGPDSGNTIYF
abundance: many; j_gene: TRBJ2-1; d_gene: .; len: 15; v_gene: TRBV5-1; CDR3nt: TGCGCCAGCAGCTTGGGAGGAGACTCCTACAATGAGCAGTTCTTC; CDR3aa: CASSLGGDSYNEQFF
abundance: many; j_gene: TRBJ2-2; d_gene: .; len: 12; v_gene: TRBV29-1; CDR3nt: TGCAGCGTTTTGCAGGCACCCGGGGAGCTGTTTTTT; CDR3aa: CSVLQAPGELFF
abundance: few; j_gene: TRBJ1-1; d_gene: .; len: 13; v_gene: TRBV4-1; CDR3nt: TGCGCCAGCAGCCAAGATCATTTAACTGAAGCTTTCTTT; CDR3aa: CASSQDHLTEAFF
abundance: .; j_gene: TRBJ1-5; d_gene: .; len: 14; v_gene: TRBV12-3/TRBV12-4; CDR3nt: TGTGCCAGCAGCCCCCAGGGGCAGGGTCAGCCCCAGCATTTT; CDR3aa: CASSPQGQGQPQHF
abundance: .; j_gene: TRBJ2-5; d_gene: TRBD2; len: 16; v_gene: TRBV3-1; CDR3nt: TGTGCCAGCAGCCAAGATGGCACTAGCGGGAGTGAGACCCAGTACTTC; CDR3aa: CASSQDGTSGSETQYF
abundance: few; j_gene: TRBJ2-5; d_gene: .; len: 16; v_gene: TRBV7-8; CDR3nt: TGTGCCAGCAGGGACCAGATAATGCGGATGGGCGAGACCCAGTACTTC; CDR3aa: CASRDQIMRMGETQYF
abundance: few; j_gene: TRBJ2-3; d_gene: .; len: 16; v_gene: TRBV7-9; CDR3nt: TGTGCCAGCAGCTTAATAAGGGGATCCTACACAGATACGCAGTATTTT; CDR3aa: CASSLIRGSYTDTQYF
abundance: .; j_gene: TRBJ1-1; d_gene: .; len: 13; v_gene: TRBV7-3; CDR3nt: TGTGCCAGCAGCCACCCGGGGGCCACTGAAGCTTTCTTT; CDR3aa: CASSHPGATEAFF
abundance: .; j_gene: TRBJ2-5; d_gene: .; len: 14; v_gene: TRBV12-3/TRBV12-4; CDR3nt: TGTGCCAGCAGTTCCGGTCAGTCAACAGAGACCCAGTACTTC; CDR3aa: CASSSGQSTETQYF
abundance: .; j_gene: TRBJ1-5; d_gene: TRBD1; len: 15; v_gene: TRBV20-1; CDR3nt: TGCGGTGCTAGGGACAGGGGGCTAGGCAATCAGCCCCAGCATTTT; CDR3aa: CGARDRGLGNQPQHF
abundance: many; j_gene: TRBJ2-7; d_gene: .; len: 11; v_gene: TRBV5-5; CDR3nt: TGTGCCAGCAGCTTGGCCCTAGGGCAGTACTTC; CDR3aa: CASSLALGQYF
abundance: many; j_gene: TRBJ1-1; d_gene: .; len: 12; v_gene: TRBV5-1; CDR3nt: TGCGCCAGCAAGAGGGGGAACACTGAAGCTTTCTTT; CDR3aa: CASKRGNTEAFF
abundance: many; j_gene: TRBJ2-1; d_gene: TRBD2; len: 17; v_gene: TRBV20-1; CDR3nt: TGCAGTGCTAGATCACCCTATGGGAGGCGGGAGACCAATGAGCAGTTCTTC; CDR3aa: CSARSPYGRRETNEQFF
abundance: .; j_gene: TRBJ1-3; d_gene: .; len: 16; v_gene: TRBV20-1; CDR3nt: TGCAGTGCTAGAGATCGTGAGATTTTCTCTGGAAACACCATATATTTT; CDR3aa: CSARDREIFSGNTIYF
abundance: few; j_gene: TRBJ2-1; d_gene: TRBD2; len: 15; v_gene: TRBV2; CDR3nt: TGTGCCAGCCTTACGGGGACTAGCGGTTACAATGAGCAGTTCTTC; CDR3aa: CASLTGTSGYNEQFF
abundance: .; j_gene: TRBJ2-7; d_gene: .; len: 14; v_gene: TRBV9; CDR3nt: TGTGCCAGCAGCCCTGGAGACCAACAGTACGAGCAGTACTTC; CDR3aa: CASSPGDQQYEQYF
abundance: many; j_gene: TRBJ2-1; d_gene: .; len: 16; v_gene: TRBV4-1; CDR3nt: TGCGCCAGCAGCCAAGTATCTCTCCGGTCCTACAATGAGCAGTTCTTC; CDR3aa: CASSQVSLRSYNEQFF
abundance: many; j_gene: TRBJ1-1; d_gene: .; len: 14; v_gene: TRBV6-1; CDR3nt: TGTGCCAGCAGTGAAGGGGCGGCTAACACTGAAGCTTTCTTT; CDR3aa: CASSEGAANTEAFF